This T cell receptor (beta chain) was obtained from a study of blood T cells in healthy people across ages. Overall study findings and caveats: Unsorted PBMCs blocked a conclusive comparison of naive and antigen-experienced cells. The diversity estimates, figures obtained from one million T cells, were considered underestimates. A roughly linear fall in TCR beta diversity per million T cells was seen with increasing age.

Trimming cost V 5 bases and J 4 bases, with 11 bases left between them. CDR1 and CDR2 from the germline V gene are SNHLY and FYNNEI. The CDR3 loop spans 13 amino acids. The use of a sample-barcoded 5' primer and a J-beta primer mix characterized a second PCR of about 7 to 12 cycles. Every single cDNA molecule received a tag from a template-switch adaptor with 12 random nucleotides. TCRdb re-called the 5' RACE reads with MiXCR, one entry per CDR3 protein. This sample yields about 640,000 distinct CDR3 sequences, of which around 54% are seen a single time; approximately 40% belongs to the top ten. Of note for this clonotype: What it binds is unknown.

Sequenced material: blood. The chain couples TRBV2 to TRBJ1-1, with no clear D. The receptor was derived from a man aged 55 to 70 in good health. In nucleotides, the CDR3 is TGTGCCAGCAGTAGTGGTGAGAGCACTGAAGCTTTCTTT. It is translated as CASSSGESTEAFF.